The clone carrying this TCR beta chain was seen a single time. Its ends do not fully match the called genes, so a read error is possible. Libraries were prepared by immunoSEQ multiplex PCR; TCRdb keeps only in-frame clonotypes and omits some of them. The profile shows over 100,000 clones, about nine tenths of them singletons. The data belong to a study of T cell responses to AZD1222 COVID-19 vaccine. The length of the CDR3 is 10 residues. The germline V gene encodes CDR1 SQVTM and CDR2 ANQGSEA. This sequence joins TRBV29-1 and TRBJ1-1; no clear D. This receptor was identified in an adult in good health. The sample was peripheral blood, taken on day 0 of AZD1222 vaccination. The chain's CDR3 is CSVELSGLSF. CDR3 sequence (DNA): TGCAGCGTTGAGCTCAGCGGACTTTCGTTT.